The sequence of this TCR beta chain was determined in a study of blood T cell repertoires in COVID-19. Study as a whole: The analysed material was cDNA or gDNA that came from T cells, B-cell-depleted T cells, or PBMCs.

This CDR3 contains 15 residues. Deletions cut 3 bases from V and 0 bases from J, with 9 bases between. CDR1 is LNHDA, CDR2 SQIVND, per germline (reference sequence). Under the authors' procedure: Reference gene primer amplification yielded estimated nucleated cell counts. The protocol was immunoSEQ multiplex PCR, while the TCRdb copy is restricted to in-frame clones and leaves out a portion. V, J and clone size are taken as reported in that table, and D and trimming were inferred from the DNA itself. The table records fewer than 350,000 clones, roughly 86% of them present only once. The receptor comes from a woman in her thirties who had recovered from COVID-19. The rearrangement links TRBV19 to TRBJ1-3; D remains unclear. Sequencing was done on a sample of peripheral blood. The DNA of the CDR3 is TGTGCCAGTAGTATCGCAGGCGTCTCTGGAAACACCATATATTTT. It translates to CASSIAGVSGNTIYF.